This TCR beta chain was sequenced for a study of CD8+ T cells in alopecia areata. Germline V gives CDR1 SGHNT, CDR2 YYREEE (reference sequence). This CDR3 has 12 residues. V gave up 4 bases and J gave up 3 bases, with 7 bases separating them. Once RNA had been extracted, it was reverse transcribed into cDNA to act as the sequencing template. The repertoire was sequenced with immunoSEQ multiplex PCR; TCRdb's copy has only in-frame clones and lacks some. This repertoire shows about 190,000 clones, approximately 61% found once; its top ten account for 0.95% to 1.1%. Noted treatment: oral pan-JAK inhibitor, 5-10 mg twice daily.

The sequence was obtained from a human donor with alopecia areata. The chain has TRBV5-4 and TRBJ1-2, with a tentative D call TRBD1 (5 bases). The sequencing used CD4+ T cells sorted from blood, collected at week 24, from a patient treated with tofacitinib. CDR3 protein: CASSTTDYGYTF. CDR3 DNA sequence: TGTGCCAGCAGCACGACAGACTATGGCTACACCTTC. The variable domain in full, completed from reference TRBV5-4 and TRBJ1-2, reads ETGVTQSPTHLIKTRGQQVTLRCSSQSGHNTVSWYQQALGQGPQFIFQYYREEENGRGNFPPRFSGLQFPNYSSELNVNALELDDSALYLCASSTTDYGYTFGSGTRLTVV.